Below, 30 T cell receptor beta chains from the same sample are listed, as sequenced in a study of graft-versus-host responses after intestinal transplantation. TCRdb's table, derived via immunoSEQ multiplex PCR, lists solely in-frame clones and lacks some. The data contain 35,000 to 45,000 clones, around nine tenths of them singletons. The sequencing used PBMCs, collected 524 days after transplant. These receptors originate from a human patient who received an intestinal transplant, so some T cells may come from the graft donor.

The gene calls are TRBV28 and TRBJ2-7, with TRBD2 matching 12 bases. This CDR3 region has 15 residues. The junction had 4 bases not matched to a gene; V was cut back by 5 bases and J by 2 bases. CDR1 and CDR2 (germline): MDHEN, SYDVKM. CDR3 in amino acids: CASSPLAGGPYEQYF. The CDR3 nucleotides are TGTGCCAGCAGTCCACTAGCGGGAGGACCCTACGAGCAGTACTTC.

The genes are TRBV29-1 and TRBJ1-2, with D possibly matching TRBD1 (5 bases). Trimming removed 2 bases from V and 1 base from J, with 11 bases in between. This CDR3 region has 14 residues. From germline, CDR1 is SQVTM and CDR2 ANQGSEA. The CDR3 DNA sequence: TGCAGCGTTGAAATTAGGGACCTTAACTATGGCTACACCTTC. This sequence encodes CSVEIRDLNYGYTF.

The genes are TRBV6-5 and TRBJ1-2, with unresolved D. The CDR3 is made up of 13 amino acids. The germline V and J ends were trimmed by 4 bases and 4 bases, with 10 bases remaining between them. Germline CDR1 reads MNHEY; CDR2 reads SVGAGI. The CDR3 DNA is TGTGCCAGCAGTTTGGGCTGGGGCTATGGCTACACCTTC. This translates into CASSLGWGYGYTF.

The J gene is TRBJ2-5, the V gene TRBV19; possible D gene TRBD1, 5 bases. This CDR3 has 14 residues. V was shortened by 5 bases and J by 4 bases, with 14 bases between the two germline ends. In germline, CDR1 is LNHDA, CDR2 SQIVND (reference sequence). The CDR3 coding sequence is TGTGCCAGTAGTGTTGGCAGGGCCACAGAGACCCAGTACTTC. It translates to CASSVGRATETQYF. Complete variable domain (other parts from reference TRBV19 and TRBJ2-5): DGGITQSPKYLFRKEGQNVTLSCEQNLNHDAMYWYRQDPGQGLRLIYYSQIVNDFQKGDIAEGYSVSREKKESFPLTVTSAQKNPTAFYLCASSVGRATETQYFGPGTRLLVL.

The chain recombines TRBV11-1 with TRBJ2-3, with D uncertain. The CDR3 is 15 residues long. V lost 0 bases to trimming and J lost 0 bases, with 7 bases between them. Germline V gene lookup returns CDR1 SGHAT and CDR2 FQDESV (reference sequence). The CDR3 region has the DNA TGTGCCAGCAGCTTAGCGAGCGTCAGCACAGATACGCAGTATTTT. This sequence encodes CASSLASVSTDTQYF.

This clone was detected only once. CDR3 nucleotide sequence: TGCGCCAGCAGCCAAGCCAATACAGGGGGCATCGGAAACACCATATATTTT. Amino acid sequence: CASSQANTGGIGNTIYF. This chain joins TRBV4-1 and TRBJ1-3, with 9 bases matching TRBD1. Germline-derived CDR1 and CDR2 are MGHRA and YSYEKL. CDR3 size: 17 residues. V dropped 1 base and J dropped 4; count of bases not matched to a gene: 8.

The chain combines TRBV7-6 with TRBJ2-7; 8 bases map to TRBD2. Germline loops: CDR1 SGHVS, CDR2 FNYEAQ. Trimming removed 1 base from V and 2 bases from J; junction bases left unmatched: 4. This CDR3 is built from 15 residues. CDR3 sequence: CASSLVPGGPYEQYF. Here the CDR3 DNA reads TGTGCCAGCAGCTTAGTCCCGGGAGGGCCCTACGAGCAGTACTTC.

The J gene is TRBJ2-3, the V gene TRBV5-6; 10 nucleotides line up with TRBD2. With 0 bases clipped from V and 2 bases from J, the junction kept 3 bases outside the gene matches. This CDR3 comprises 16 residues. In germline, CDR1 is SGHDT, CDR2 YYEEEE. The CDR3: CASSLELAGHTDTQYF. CDR3 DNA sequence: TGTGCCAGCAGCTTGGAACTAGCGGGACACACAGATACGCAGTATTTT. The whole variable domain, remainder taken from reference TRBV5-6 and TRBJ2-3, is DAGVTQSPTHLIKTRGQQVTLRCSPKSGHDTVSWYQQALGQGPQFIFQYYEEEERQRGNFPDRFSGHQFPNYSSELNVNALLLGDSALYLCASSLELAGHTDTQYFGPGTRLTVL.

The chain has TRBV28 and TRBJ1-5, with D possibly TRBD1 on 5 matching bases. Germline loops: CDR1 MDHEN, CDR2 SYDVKM. V lost 8 bases and J lost 4, with 15 bases in between. The CDR3 is 14 amino acids. The CDR3 loop reads CASGYGGNNQPQHF. The DNA for the CDR3 is TGTGCCAGCGGGTATGGGGGGAATAATCAGCCCCAGCATTTT.

This rearrangement joins TRBV4-1 to TRBJ2-2; 9 bases map to TRBD2. J lost 6 bases, V lost 3 bases, and 11 bases had no gene match. Per germline, CDR1 MGHRA and CDR2 YSYEKL. CDR3 length: 17 residues. CDR3 sequence reads: CASSHGYGGRAAGELFF. DNA for the CDR3: TGCGCCAGCAGCCATGGTTATGGCGGGAGGGCCGCCGGGGAGCTGTTTTTT.

The rearrangement joins TRBV7-7 to TRBJ2-2, with 7 bases aligning to TRBD2. V lost 1 base and J lost 6; bases outside the gene matches: 5. The V gene's germline CDR1 is SSHAT and CDR2 FNYEAQ (reference sequence). This CDR3 has 15 residues. Here the CDR3 DNA reads TGTGCCAGCAGCTTAGAGGCGGGAGCGGCCGGGGAGCTGTTTTTT. Its translation is CASSLEAGAAGELFF.

This clone has a single count. The chain uses TRBV4-1 and TRBJ2-7, with D tentatively TRBD1 (6 bases). Germline V gene data show CDR1 as MGHRA and CDR2 as YSYEKL. V lost 6 bases to trimming and J lost 2 bases, with 17 bases between them. The CDR3 is made up of 15 amino acids. The CDR3 protein is CASSFSQDRTYEQYF. The CDR3 coding sequence is TGCGCCAGCAGTTTCTCCCAAGACAGGACCTACGAGCAGTACTTC.

The rearrangement uses TRBV7-2 and TRBJ2-1; the D gene is possibly TRBD2 (5 bases). The CDR3 length is 15 residues. Per the germline V gene, CDR1 is SGHTA and CDR2 is FQGNSA. The V end was cut by 5 bases, the J end by 6 bases, with 17 bases between. This CDR3 is CASSAGVGVSNEQFF. CDR3 in DNA: TGTGCCAGCAGCGCCGGCGTGGGAGTCTCCAATGAGCAGTTCTTC.

V gene TRBV6-5 combines with J gene TRBJ1-2; tentatively, D is TRBD1 (6 bases). Germline V gene lookup returns CDR1 MNHEY and CDR2 SVGAGI. V shed 6 bases and J shed 9 bases, with 11 bases lying between them. This CDR3 region has 11 residues. The CDR3 region has the DNA TGTGCCAGCAGCCAGGGGTATAGCTACACCTTC. This gives the protein CASSQGYSYTF.

The chain combines TRBV5-1 with TRBJ1-1; TRBD1 agrees at 9 bases. The CDR3 runs to 17 residues. Germline V gene sequence: CDR1 SGHRS, CDR2 YFSETQ. V dropped 0 bases and J dropped 2; count of bases not matched to a gene: 8. The CDR3 loop is CASSLGTGTGHNTEAFF. CDR3 nucleotides: TGCGCCAGCAGCTTGGGCACCGGGACAGGGCACAACACTGAAGCTTTCTTT.

The V and J genes are TRBV23-1 and TRBJ1-6; tentative D call: TRBD1 (6 bases). TRBV23-1 is an ORF for which the function is uncertain. This CDR3 region has 12 residues. Trimming removed 10 bases at V and 15 bases at J, with 19 bases between. DNA for the CDR3: TGCGCCATCCCCTTTAGGGAAGGGGGCCTCCACTTT. This codes for CAIPFREGGLHF.

The chain is built from TRBV5-6 and TRBJ1-2, with D maybe TRBD1 (6 bases). In germline, CDR1 is SGHDT, CDR2 YYEEEE. CDR3 length: 14 amino acids. V lost 4 bases to trimming and J lost 3 bases, with 13 bases between them. In nucleotides, the CDR3 is TGTGCCAGCAGCCTTGGGGGGCTTGACTATGGCTACACCTTC. Translation: CASSLGGLDYGYTF.

The CDR3 loop reads CASSFGDRGLSDTEAFF. Written as DNA, the CDR3 is TGTGCCAGCAGCTTCGGAGACAGGGGGTTATCGGACACTGAAGCTTTCTTT. This rearrangement joins TRBV5-5 to TRBJ1-1, with 9 bases matching TRBD1. V trimming: 2 bases; J trimming: 3 bases; junction bases outside the gene matches: 11. The CDR3 has 17 residues. Germline assignment: CDR1 SGHKS and CDR2 YYEKEE (reference sequence).

The chain couples TRBV14 to TRBJ2-7; no firm D call. The germline V gene has CDR1 SGHDN and CDR2 FVKESK. CDR3 length: 15 residues. V lost 0 bases and J lost 3, with 12 bases in between. The CDR3: CASSQEESMGYEQYF. In DNA form, the CDR3 reads TGTGCCAGCAGCCAAGAGGAAAGTATGGGCTACGAGCAGTACTTC.

The chain employs TRBV18 and TRBJ1-1; D call uncertain. The CDR3 loop spans 14 amino acids. The germline V gene encodes CDR1 KGHSH and CDR2 LQKENI. V dropped 10 bases and J dropped 4 bases, with 19 bases sitting between them. The CDR3 DNA is TGTGCCACCAACCGGCTTAACGAGGGCACTGAAGCTTTCTTT. This sequence encodes CATNRLNEGTEAFF.

The chain joins TRBV20-1 to TRBJ2-7; D is undetermined. The germline CDR1 and CDR2 sequences are DFQATT and SNEGSKA (reference sequence). V was pared by 0 bases and J by 6 bases, with 6 bases between. The CDR3 spans 11 residues. The CDR3 region has the DNA TGCAGTGCTAGAGATCTTGGCGAGCAGTACTTC. Translation: CSARDLGEQYF.

This clone was observed a single time. The V and J genes are TRBV28 and TRBJ2-1, with a tentative D call TRBD2 (5 bases). The CDR3 is 15 amino acids. Trimming pared 3 bases from V and 2 bases from J, leaving 11 bases between. CDR1 MDHEN and CDR2 SYDVKM come from the germline V gene. The CDR3 DNA reads as TGTGCCAGCAGTTTGGGAGTTGGGGCCTACAATGAGCAGTTCTTC. Residues: CASSLGVGAYNEQFF.

V usage is TRBV5-1 and J usage is TRBJ2-5; 12 nucleotides line up with TRBD1. The closer fit of TRBJ2-7 to the DNA end suggests the J call may be wrong. The CDR3 extends over 15 amino acids. Germline loops: CDR1 SGHRS, CDR2 YFSETQ. CDR3 coding DNA: TGCGCCAGCAGCTTGGACGGGACAGGGGGCCGCGAGCAGTACTTC. Protein sequence: CASSLDGTGGREQYF.

The table lists this clone with a few counts. The chain uses TRBV28 and TRBJ2-7; D is undetermined. CDR3 length: 14 amino acids. CDR1 is MDHEN, CDR2 SYDVKM, per germline. Trimming stripped 6 bases from V and 0 bases from J, with 12 bases between. The CDR3 sequence: CASRLKASSYEQYF. The CDR3 DNA follows: TGTGCCAGCAGACTTAAGGCTAGCTCCTACGAGCAGTACTTC.

The genes are TRBV19 and TRBJ2-3; maybe TRBD1 (6 bases). This CDR3 spans 15 amino acids. From germline, CDR1 is LNHDA and CDR2 SQIVND (reference sequence). The V end was cut by 9 bases, the J end by 1 base, with 17 bases between. CDR3 protein: CASQTGSARTDTQYF. CDR3 coding DNA: TGTGCCAGCCAAACAGGGTCGGCTCGCACAGATACGCAGTATTTT.

The rearrangement uses TRBV7-9 and TRBJ1-1; tentatively, D is TRBD1 (5 bases). This CDR3 is built from 14 residues. Germline loops: CDR1 SEHNR, CDR2 FQNEAQ (reference sequence). The ends were cut back, 5 bases at V and 4 bases at J, with 14 bases in the middle. The chain's CDR3 is CASSRVMGTTEAFF. In nucleotides, the CDR3 is TGTGCCAGCAGCCGTGTTATGGGGACCACTGAAGCTTTCTTT.

The CDR3 here is CASSFGATDTQYF. The CDR3, as DNA: TGTGCCAGCAGTTTTGGGGCCACAGATACGCAGTATTTT. J is TRBJ2-3 and V is TRBV28, with D maybe TRBD1 (5 bases). The CDR3 extends over 13 amino acids. Trimming pared 3 bases from V and 2 bases from J, leaving 6 bases between. The V gene's germline CDR1 is MDHEN and CDR2 SYDVKM.

V and J are TRBV5-1 and TRBJ2-1; TRBD1 is a possible D gene (6 bases). This CDR3 comprises 16 residues. Germline V gene sequence: CDR1 SGHRS, CDR2 YFSETQ. The germline V and J ends were trimmed by 1 base and 10 bases, with 21 bases remaining between them. The CDR3 spells CASSLRLVNRVEEQFF. CDR3 in DNA: TGCGCCAGCAGCTTGAGGCTTGTGAACAGGGTCGAAGAGCAGTTCTTC.

The V gene is TRBV28, the J gene TRBJ2-4; TRBD2 matches at 8 bases. The CDR3 length is 14 residues. J was trimmed by 5 bases and V by 4 bases; bases with no gene match: 4. Germline CDR1 and CDR2: MDHEN and SYDVKM. This chain's CDR3 is CASSSTSAENIQYF. The CDR3, as DNA: TGTGCCAGCAGTTCGACTAGCGCTGAAAACATTCAGTACTTC.

V and J are TRBV5-6 and TRBJ2-3; no reliable D call. Germline loops: CDR1 SGHDT, CDR2 YYEEEE. This CDR3 has 16 residues. V shed 1 base and J shed 0 bases, with 12 bases lying between them. The CDR3 here is CASSLLQAASTDTQYF. The CDR3 nucleotides read TGTGCCAGCAGCTTGCTTCAGGCCGCTAGCACAGATACGCAGTATTTT.